This T cell receptor beta chain was sequenced in a study of blood T cell repertoires in COVID-19. Whole-study context: Samples came from the United States, Italy and Spain, spanning acute and convalescent COVID-19. PBMCs, B-cell-depleted T cells, or T cells provided the cDNA or gDNA that made up the material.

Authors' processing steps: Reference gene primer amplification gave nucleated cell count estimates. TCRdb's copy holds only in-frame clones and misses some; the assay was immunoSEQ multiplex PCR. The DNA gave D and trimming, while V, J and clone size come from that table. Of roughly 58,000 clones in the sample, roughly 83% were seen once. This clone was counted between two and nine times. Sequenced material: peripheral blood. The sequence was obtained from a man in his 70s with active COVID-19.

The CDR3 bases are TGTGCCAGCAGTCGAGGGGACAGACCCTCCTACGAGCAGTACTTC. It translates to CASSRGDRPSYEQYF. This rearrangement joins TRBV27 to TRBJ2-7; 7 bases match TRBD1. J was trimmed by 0 bases and V by 5 bases; bases with no gene match: 7. The CDR3 length is 15 residues. CDR1 and CDR2 (germline): MNHEY, SMNVEV (reference sequence).